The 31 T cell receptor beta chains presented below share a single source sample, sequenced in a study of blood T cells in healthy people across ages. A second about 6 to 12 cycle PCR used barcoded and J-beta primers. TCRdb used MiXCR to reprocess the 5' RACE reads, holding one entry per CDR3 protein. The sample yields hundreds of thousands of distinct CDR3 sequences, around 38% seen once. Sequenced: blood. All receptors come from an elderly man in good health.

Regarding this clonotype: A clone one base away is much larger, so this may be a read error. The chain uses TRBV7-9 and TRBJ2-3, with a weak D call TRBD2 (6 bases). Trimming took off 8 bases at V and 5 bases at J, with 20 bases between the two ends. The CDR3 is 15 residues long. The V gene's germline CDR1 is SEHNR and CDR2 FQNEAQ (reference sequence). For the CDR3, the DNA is TGTGCCAGCGGGTCGGAGGGACTGCGCTTAGATACGCAGTATTTT. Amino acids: CASGSEGLRLDTQYF.

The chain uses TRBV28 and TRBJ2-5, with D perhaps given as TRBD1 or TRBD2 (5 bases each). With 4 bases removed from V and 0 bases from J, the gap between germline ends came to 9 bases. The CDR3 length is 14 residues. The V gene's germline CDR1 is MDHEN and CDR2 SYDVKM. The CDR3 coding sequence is TGTGCCAGCAGTTGGGGGAACTACCAAGAGACCCAGTACTTC. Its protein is CASSWGNYQETQYF.

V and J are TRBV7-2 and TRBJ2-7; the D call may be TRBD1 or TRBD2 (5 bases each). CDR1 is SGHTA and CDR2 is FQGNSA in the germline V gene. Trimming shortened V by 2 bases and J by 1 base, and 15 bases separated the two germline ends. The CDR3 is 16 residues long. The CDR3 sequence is CASSLYVGRVSYEQYF. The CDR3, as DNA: TGTGCCAGCAGCTTATACGTGGGGCGGGTATCCTACGAGCAGTACTTC.

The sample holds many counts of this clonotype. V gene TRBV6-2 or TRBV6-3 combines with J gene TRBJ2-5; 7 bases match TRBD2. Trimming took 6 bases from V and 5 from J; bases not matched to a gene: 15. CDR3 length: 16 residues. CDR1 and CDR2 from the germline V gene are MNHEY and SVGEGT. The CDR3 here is CASSATMGGPGETQYF. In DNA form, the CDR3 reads TGTGCCAGCAGCGCGACTATGGGAGGGCCGGGGGAGACCCAGTACTTC.

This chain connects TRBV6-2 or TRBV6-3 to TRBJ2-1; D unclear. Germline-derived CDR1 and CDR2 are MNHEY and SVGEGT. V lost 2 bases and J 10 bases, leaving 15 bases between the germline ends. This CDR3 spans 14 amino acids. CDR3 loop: CASSYGQISYEQFF. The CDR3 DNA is TGTGCCAGCAGTTACGGCCAGATTTCCTACGAGCAGTTCTTC.

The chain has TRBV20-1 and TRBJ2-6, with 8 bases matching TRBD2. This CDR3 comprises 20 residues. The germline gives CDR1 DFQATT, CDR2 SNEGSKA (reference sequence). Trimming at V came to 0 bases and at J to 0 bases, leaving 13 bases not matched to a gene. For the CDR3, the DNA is TGCAGTGCTAGAGATGATCGTAGGCTAGCGGGCGCCTCTGGGGCCAACGTCCTGACTTTC. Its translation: CSARDDRRLAGASGANVLTF.

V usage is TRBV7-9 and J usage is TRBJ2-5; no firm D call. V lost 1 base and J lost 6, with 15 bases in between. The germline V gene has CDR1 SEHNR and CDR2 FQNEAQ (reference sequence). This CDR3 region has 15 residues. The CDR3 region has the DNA TGTGCCAGCAGCTTAGTTCAAACAGCGAGCCAGACCCAGTACTTC. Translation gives CASSLVQTASQTQYF. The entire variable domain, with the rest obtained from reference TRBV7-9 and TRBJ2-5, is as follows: DTGVSQNPRHKITKRGQNVTFRCDPISEHNRLYWYRQTLGQGPEFLTYFQNEAQLEKSRLLSDRFSAERPKGSFSTLEIQRTEQGDSAMYLCASSLVQTASQTQYFGPGTRLLVL.

CDR3 in amino acids: CASSLTFLPTDTQYF. CDR3 DNA: TGTGCCAGCAGCTTGACCTTCCTCCCCACAGATACGCAGTATTTT. V and J are TRBV7-2 and TRBJ2-3; no reliable D call. Germline V gene sequence: CDR1 SGHTA, CDR2 FQGNSA. CDR3 length: 15 residues. V lost 3 bases to trimming and J lost 2 bases, with 12 bases between them.

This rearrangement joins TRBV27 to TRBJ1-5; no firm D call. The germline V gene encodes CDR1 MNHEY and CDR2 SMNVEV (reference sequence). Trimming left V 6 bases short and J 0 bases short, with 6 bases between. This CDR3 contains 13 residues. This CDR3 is CASRAVSNQPQHF. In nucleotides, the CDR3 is TGTGCCAGCAGGGCGGTTAGCAATCAGCCCCAGCATTTT.

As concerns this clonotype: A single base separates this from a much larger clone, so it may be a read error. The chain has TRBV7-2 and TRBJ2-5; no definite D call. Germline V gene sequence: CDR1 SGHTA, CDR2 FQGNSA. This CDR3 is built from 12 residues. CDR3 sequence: CVSSLFQETQYF. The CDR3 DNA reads TGTGTCAGCAGCCTATTCCAAGAGACCCAGTACTTC.

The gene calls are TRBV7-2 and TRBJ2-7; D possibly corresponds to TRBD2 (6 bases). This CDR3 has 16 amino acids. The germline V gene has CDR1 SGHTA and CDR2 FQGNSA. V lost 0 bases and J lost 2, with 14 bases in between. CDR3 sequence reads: CASSLASSSAAYEQYF. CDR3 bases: TGTGCCAGCAGCTTAGCTTCGTCTAGCGCCGCCTACGAGCAGTACTTC.

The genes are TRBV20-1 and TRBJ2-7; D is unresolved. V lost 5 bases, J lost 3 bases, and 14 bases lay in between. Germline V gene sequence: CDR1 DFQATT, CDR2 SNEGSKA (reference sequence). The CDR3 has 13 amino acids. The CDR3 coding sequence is TGCAGTGCTGGAGCCGGCAGGCTCTACGAGCAGTACTTC. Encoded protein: CSAGAGRLYEQYF.

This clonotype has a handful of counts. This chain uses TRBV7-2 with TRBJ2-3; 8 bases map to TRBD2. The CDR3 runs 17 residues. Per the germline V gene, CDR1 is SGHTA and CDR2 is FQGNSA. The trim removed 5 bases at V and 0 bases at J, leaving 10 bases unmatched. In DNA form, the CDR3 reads TGTGCCAGCAGCAGGATTAGAGCGGGGGTTAGCACAGATACGCAGTATTTT. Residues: CASSRIRAGVSTDTQYF.

In DNA form, the CDR3 reads TGTGCCAGCAGCGCGGGAGGGAGCGACGAGCAGTACTTC. This translates into CASSAGGSDEQYF. The genes are TRBV6-5 and TRBJ2-4, with 9 bases aligning to TRBD2. TRBJ2-7 explains the end of the DNA better; the J call may be wrong. CDR3 length: 13 residues. Germline lookup yields CDR1 MNHEY and CDR2 SVGAGI.

Written as DNA, the CDR3 is TGTGCCAGCAGCTTAGCCGGACGGGGGTTCTACGAGCAGTACTTC. Its protein product is CASSLAGRGFYEQYF. The chain recombines TRBV11-2 with TRBJ2-7; weak D call: TRBD2 (6 bases). This CDR3 comprises 15 residues. Trimming took off 1 base at V and 3 bases at J, with 13 bases between the two ends. Looked up from germline, CDR1 is SGHAT and CDR2 is FQNNGV.

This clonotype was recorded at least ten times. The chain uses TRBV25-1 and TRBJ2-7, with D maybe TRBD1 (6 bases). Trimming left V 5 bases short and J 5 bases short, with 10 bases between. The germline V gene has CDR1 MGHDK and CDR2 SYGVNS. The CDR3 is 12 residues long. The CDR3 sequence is CASSRNRDEQYF. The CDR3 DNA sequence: TGTGCCAGCAGTCGAAACAGGGACGAGCAGTACTTC.

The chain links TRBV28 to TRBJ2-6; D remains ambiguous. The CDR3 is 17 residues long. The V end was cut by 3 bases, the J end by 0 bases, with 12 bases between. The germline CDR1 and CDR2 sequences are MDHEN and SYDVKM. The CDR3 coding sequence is TGTGCCAGCAGTTTCGGACGGATAGTCTCTGGGGCCAACGTCCTGACTTTC. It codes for CASSFGRIVSGANVLTF.

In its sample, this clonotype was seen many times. For the CDR3, the DNA is TGCGCCAGCAGCCAAGACATGAGCACAGATACGCAGTATTTT. Protein: CASSQDMSTDTQYF. This chain uses TRBV4-3 with TRBJ2-3; D is unresolved. CDR3 length equals 14 residues. V lost 0 bases to trimming and J lost 0 bases, with 4 bases between them. Per germline, CDR1 LGHNA and CDR2 YSLEER.

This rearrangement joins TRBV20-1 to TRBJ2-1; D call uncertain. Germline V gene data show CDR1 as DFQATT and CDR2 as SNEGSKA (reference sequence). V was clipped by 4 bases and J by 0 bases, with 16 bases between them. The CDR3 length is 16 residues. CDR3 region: CSAIVGGPGSYNEQFF. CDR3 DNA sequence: TGCAGTGCTATCGTCGGCGGCCCCGGCTCCTACAATGAGCAGTTCTTC.

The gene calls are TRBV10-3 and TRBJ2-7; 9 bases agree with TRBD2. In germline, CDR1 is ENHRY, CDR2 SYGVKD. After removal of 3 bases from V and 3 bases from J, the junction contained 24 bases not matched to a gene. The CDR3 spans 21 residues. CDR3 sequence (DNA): TGTGCCATCAGTGACCCGGCTATTGACAGGAGCGGAATAGCGGGGGTCTACGAGCAGTACTTC. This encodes CAISDPAIDRSGIAGVYEQYF.

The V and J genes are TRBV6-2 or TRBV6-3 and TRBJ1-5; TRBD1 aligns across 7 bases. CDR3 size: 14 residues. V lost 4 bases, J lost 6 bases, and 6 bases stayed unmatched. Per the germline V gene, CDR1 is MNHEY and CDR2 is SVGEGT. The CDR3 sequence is CASSSFQGGQPQHF. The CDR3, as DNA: TGTGCCAGCAGTTCATTTCAGGGGGGTCAGCCCCAGCATTTT.

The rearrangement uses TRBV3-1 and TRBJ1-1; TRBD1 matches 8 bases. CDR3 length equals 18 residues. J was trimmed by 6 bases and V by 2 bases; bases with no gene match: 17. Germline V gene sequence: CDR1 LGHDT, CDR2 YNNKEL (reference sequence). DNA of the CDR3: TGTGCCAGCAGCCAATACGCCGGGACAGGCGACCGTGGCGCTGAAGCTTTCTTT. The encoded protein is CASSQYAGTGDRGAEAFF.

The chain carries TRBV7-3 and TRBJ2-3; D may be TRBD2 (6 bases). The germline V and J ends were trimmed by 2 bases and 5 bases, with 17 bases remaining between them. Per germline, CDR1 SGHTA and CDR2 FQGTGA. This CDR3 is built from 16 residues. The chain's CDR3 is CASSLSQTSGEDTQYF. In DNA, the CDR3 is TGTGCCAGCAGCTTATCTCAAACCTCGGGAGAAGATACGCAGTATTTT.

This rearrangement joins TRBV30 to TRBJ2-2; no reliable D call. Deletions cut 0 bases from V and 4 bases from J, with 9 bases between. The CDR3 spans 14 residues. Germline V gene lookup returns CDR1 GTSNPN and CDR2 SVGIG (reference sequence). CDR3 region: CAWSVRSFTGELFF. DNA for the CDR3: TGTGCCTGGAGTGTTCGATCATTCACCGGGGAGCTGTTTTTT.

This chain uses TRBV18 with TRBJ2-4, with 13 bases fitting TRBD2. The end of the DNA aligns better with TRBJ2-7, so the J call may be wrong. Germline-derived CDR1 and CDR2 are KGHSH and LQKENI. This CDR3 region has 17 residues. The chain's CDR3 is CASSPSRTSGSNNEQYF. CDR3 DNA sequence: TGTGCCAGCTCACCATCCCGGACTAGCGGGAGCAATAACGAGCAGTACTTC.

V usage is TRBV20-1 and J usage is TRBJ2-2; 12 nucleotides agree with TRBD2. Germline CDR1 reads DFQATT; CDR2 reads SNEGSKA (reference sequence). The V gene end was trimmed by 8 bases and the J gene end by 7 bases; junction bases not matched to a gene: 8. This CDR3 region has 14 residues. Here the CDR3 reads CSTLTGLAGGELFF. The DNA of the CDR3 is TGCAGTACTCTTACGGGACTAGCGGGCGGGGAGCTGTTTTTT.

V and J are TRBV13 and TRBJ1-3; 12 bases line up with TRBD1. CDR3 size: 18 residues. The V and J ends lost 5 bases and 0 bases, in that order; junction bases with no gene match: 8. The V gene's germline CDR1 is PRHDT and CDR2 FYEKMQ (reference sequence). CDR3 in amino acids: CASSDGTGGEGSGNTIYF. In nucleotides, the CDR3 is TGTGCCAGCAGCGACGGGACAGGGGGCGAGGGCTCTGGAAACACCATATATTTT.

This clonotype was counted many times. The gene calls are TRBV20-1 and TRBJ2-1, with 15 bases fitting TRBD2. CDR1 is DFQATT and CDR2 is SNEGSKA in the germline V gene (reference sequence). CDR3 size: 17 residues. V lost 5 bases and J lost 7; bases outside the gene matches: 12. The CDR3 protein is CSALSVPGTSGRNEQFF. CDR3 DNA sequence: TGCAGTGCTCTGTCAGTTCCCGGGACTAGCGGGAGGAATGAGCAGTTCTTC.

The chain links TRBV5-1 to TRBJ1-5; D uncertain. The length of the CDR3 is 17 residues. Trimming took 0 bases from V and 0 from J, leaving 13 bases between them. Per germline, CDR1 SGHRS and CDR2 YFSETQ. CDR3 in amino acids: CASSLDGSAHSNQPQHF. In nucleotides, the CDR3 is TGCGCCAGCAGCTTGGACGGTTCAGCCCATAGCAATCAGCCCCAGCATTTT.

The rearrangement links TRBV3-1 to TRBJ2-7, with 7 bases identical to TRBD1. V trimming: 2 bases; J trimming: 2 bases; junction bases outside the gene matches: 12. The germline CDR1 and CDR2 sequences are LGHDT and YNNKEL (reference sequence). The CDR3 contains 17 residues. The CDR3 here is CASSQPPPQGIPYEQYF. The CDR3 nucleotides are TGTGCCAGCAGCCAACCACCGCCACAGGGGATCCCCTACGAGCAGTACTTC.

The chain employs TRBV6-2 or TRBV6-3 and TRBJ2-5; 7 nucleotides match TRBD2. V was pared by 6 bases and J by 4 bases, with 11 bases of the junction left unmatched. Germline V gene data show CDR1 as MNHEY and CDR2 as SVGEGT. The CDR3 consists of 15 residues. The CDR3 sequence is CASSHRRERGETQYF. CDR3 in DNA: TGTGCCAGCAGCCACAGGCGGGAGAGGGGAGAGACCCAGTACTTC.